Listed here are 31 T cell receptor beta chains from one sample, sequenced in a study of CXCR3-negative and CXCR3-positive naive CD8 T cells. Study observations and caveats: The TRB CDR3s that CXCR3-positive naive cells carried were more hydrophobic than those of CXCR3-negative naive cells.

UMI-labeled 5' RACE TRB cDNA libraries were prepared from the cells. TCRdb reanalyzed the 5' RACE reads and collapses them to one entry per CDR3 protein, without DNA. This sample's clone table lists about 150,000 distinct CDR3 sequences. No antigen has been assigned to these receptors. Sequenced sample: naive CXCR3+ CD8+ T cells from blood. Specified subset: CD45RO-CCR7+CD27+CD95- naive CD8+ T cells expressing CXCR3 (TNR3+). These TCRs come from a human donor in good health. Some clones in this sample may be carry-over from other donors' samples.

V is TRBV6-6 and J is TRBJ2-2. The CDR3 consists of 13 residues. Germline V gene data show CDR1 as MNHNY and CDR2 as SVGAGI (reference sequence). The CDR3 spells CASSYKNTGELFF.

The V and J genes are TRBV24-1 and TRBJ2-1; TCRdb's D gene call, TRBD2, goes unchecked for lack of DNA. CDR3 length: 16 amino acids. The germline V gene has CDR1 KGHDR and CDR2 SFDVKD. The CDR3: CATSDSGTSGSDEQFF.

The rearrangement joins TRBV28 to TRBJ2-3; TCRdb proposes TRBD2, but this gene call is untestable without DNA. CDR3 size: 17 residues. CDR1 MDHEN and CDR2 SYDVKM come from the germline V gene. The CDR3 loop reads CASRLKRRAPSTDTQYF.

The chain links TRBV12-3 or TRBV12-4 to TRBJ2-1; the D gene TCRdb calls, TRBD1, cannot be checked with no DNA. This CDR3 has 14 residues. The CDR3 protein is CATSRGGRHNEQFF.

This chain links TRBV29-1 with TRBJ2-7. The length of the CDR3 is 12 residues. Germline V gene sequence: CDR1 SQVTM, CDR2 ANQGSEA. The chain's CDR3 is CSVAASSYEQYF.

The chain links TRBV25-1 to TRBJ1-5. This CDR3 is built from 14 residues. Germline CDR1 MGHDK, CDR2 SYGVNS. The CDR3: CASSEWLDNQPQHF.

The CDR3 loop is CASSQPTSGGARDTQYF. The J gene is TRBJ2-3, the V gene TRBV3-1; TCRdb lists TRBD2, though no DNA is available to test this call. Germline V gives CDR1 LGHDT, CDR2 YNNKEL (reference sequence). The CDR3 totals 17 residues.

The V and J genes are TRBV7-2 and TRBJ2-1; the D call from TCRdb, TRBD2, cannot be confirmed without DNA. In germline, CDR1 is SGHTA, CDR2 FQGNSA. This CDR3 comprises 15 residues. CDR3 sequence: CASSLLLAGNNEQFF.

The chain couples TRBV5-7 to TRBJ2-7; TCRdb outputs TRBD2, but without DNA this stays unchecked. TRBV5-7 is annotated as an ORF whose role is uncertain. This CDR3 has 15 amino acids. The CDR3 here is CASSSISANSYEQYF.

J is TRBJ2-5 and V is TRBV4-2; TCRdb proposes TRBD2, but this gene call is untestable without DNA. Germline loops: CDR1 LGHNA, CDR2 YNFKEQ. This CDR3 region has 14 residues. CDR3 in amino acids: CASSHSGGEETQYF.

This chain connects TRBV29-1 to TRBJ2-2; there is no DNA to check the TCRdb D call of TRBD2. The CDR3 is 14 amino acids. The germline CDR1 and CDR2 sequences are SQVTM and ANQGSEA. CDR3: CSVLAGGLGGELFF.

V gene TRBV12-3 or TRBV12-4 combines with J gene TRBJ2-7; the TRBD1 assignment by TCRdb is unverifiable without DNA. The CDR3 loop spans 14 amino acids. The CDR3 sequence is CASSEDRGNYEQYF.

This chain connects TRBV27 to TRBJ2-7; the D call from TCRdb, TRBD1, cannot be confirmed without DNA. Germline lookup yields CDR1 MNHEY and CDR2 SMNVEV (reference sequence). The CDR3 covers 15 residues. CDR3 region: CASSLRAGLAYEQYF.

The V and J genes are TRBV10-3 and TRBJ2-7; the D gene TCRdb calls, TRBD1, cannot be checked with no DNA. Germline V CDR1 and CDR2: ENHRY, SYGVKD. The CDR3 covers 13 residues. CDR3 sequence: CAIMGQGAYEQYF.

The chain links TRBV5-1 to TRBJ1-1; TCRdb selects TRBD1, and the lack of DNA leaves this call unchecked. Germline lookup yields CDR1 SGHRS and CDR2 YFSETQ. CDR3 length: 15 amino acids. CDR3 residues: CASSLGQGGSTEAFF.

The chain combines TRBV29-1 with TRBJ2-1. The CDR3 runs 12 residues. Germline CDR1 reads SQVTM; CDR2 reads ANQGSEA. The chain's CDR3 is CSVVGQINEQFF.

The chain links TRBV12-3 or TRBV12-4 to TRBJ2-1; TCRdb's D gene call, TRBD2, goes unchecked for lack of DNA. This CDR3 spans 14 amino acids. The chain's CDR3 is CASSLSSGMAEQFF.

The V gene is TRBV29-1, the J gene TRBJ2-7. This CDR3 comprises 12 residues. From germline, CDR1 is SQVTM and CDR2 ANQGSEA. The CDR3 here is CSVKPDSREQYF.

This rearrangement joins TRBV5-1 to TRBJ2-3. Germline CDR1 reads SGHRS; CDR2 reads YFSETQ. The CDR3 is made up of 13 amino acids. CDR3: CASRPESTDTQYF.

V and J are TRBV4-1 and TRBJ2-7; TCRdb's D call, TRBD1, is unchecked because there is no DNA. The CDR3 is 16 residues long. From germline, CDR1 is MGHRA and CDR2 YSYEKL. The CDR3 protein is CASSQGAGDLSYEQYF.

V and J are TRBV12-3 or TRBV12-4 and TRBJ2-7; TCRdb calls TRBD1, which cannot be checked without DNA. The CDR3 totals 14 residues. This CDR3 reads CASSPGQGNYEQYF.

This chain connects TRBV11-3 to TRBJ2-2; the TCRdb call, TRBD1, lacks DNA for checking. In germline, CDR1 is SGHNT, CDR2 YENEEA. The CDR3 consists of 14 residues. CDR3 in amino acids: CASSPWGNTGELFF.

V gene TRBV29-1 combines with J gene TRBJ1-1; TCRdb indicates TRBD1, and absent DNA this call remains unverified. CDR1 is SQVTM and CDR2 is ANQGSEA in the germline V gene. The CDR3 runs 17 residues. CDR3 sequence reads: CSVVGVPGQLMNTEAFF.

CDR3 sequence: CASSVNWGGYEQYF. The rearrangement joins TRBV5-1 to TRBJ2-7; the D gene TCRdb calls, TRBD2, cannot be checked with no DNA. Germline V gene sequence: CDR1 SGHRS, CDR2 YFSETQ. This CDR3 comprises 14 residues.

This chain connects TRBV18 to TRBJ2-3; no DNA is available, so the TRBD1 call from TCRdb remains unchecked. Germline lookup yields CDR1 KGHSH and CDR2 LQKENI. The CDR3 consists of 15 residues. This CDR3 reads CASSPRAQGTDTQYF.

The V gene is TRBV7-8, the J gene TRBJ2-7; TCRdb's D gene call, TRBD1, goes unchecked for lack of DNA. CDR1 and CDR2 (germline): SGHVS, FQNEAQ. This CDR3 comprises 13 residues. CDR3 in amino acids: CASSLVRGAEQYF.

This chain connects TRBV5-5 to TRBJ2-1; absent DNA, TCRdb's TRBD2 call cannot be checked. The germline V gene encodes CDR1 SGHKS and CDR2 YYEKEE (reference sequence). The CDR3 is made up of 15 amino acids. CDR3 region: CASSLTRGALNEQFF. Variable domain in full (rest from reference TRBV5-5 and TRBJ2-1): DAGVTQSPTHLIKTRGQQVTLRCSPISGHKSVSWYQQVLGQGPQFIFQYYEKEERGRGNFPDRFSARQFPNYSSELNVNALLLGDSALYLCASSLTRGALNEQFFGPGTRLTVL.

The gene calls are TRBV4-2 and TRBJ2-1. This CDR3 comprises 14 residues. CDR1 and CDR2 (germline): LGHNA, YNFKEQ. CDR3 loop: CASSQERIYNEQFF.

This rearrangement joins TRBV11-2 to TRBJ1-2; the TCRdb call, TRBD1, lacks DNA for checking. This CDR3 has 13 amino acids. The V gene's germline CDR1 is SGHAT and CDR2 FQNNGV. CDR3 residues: CASGPEGVFGYTF.

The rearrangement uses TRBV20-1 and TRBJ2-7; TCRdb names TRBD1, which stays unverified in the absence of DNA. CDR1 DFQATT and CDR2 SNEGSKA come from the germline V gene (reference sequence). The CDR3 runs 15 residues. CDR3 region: CSAVDSGGATYEQYF.

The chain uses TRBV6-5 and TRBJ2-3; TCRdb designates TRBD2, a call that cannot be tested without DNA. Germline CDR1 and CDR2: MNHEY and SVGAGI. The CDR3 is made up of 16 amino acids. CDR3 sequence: CASSYHAGGNTDTQYF.